This T cell receptor (beta chain) was recorded in a study of T cells in Graves' hyperthyroidism and ophthalmopathy (dated by TCRdb to between 2018 and 2021). In the study overall: Peripheral blood was collected at initial diagnosis, before any treatment. A discovery cohort of about a hundred patients, approximately 45 with Graves' ophthalmopathy and 55 to 65 with stable Graves' hyperthyroidism, was used to find distinguishing TCR V-J signatures. Prospective prediction of ophthalmopathy was tested in an independent validation cohort of 18 to 20 hyperthyroidism patients and 17 patients who later progressed to ophthalmopathy. For training and testing, the 80 to 100 patients in the discovery cohort were randomly divided in a 7:3 ratio. Thyroid tissue and blood T-cell repertoires from roughly 6 Graves' hyperthyroidism patients were also compared in the study. Following sampling, methimazole starting at 30 mg daily was given to hyperthyroidism patients, and high-dose intravenous methylprednisolone was given to ophthalmopathy patients. TCR Vbeta CDR3 sequencing of 130 to 150 peripheral blood samples (over 40 ophthalmopathy, about 80 hyperthyroidism and around 17 progressor patients) is reported in the paper.

Findings and caveats that apply to the study as a whole: In cross-validation, a model built on a 13 V-J signature told ophthalmopathy apart from stable hyperthyroidism with under 90% sensitivity and about 81% specificity, and in testing the same model reached 80%/75%. In validation, the model predicted progression to ophthalmopathy a median of roughly 6.2 months before onset, with about 64% sensitivity and nearly 75% specificity. No statistical method was used to fix the sample size in advance, and group allocation was not hidden from the investigators. Blood samples also contained most of the expanded thyroid clonotypes (frequency above 0.001), which suggests that blood repertoires may reflect thyroid immune responses.

The TCR beta CDR3 regions were amplified from RNA transcripts. A first-round RT-PCR of the TCR CDR3 used the HTBI primer set with the Qiagen OneStep RT-PCR kit. Libraries were constructed in a second round of multiplex PCR, after which size selection and purification were performed. Paired-end sequencing of the libraries was performed with 100 bp reads on an Illumina HiSeq2000. The paper's processing steps were these. SOAPnuke was used to process the raw data, with reads discarded if the reads contained adapters or uncalled bases, had a mean Phred below 15, or lacked an exact constant-primer or identifier match. COPE v1.2.5 was used to merge high-quality paired reads, and clonotypes were defined as unique nucleotide sequences. MiTCR v1.1 was used to align clonotypes to the IMGT TRBV, TRBD and TRBJ reference segments. The analysis was restricted to V-J combinations with a frequency above 0.0001, which together covered 98% to 99.2% of the repertoires. A TCS score was defined as the ratio between F50 (clonal expansion) and ExV (chaos), using BLOSUM62-based TCRdist between CDR3 peptides within each V-J. Welch's t-statistics and random forest reduced fewer than 600 V-J features to 10 to 15, which were used in a naive Bayes classifier (R e1071). TCRdb passed the public sequencing reads through fastp at Q25 and MiXCR, retaining productive beta sequences. Rows with one shared CDR3 protein collapse into an entry with the most common genes and DNA. Clone size and V and J calls follow TCRdb, not the original study. Recorded for this sample are roughly 380,000 distinct CDR3 sequences; roughly 13% of them occurred a single time. The ten top clones hold less than 25% of the sample.

The CDR3 has 11 amino acids, counting the end cysteine and phenylalanine. Solely the CDR3 DNA is kept, with 33 bases framed from the first base. Between the V and J ends, shortened by 2 bases and 8 bases respectively, the junction contains 4 bases. Taken from the germline V gene, the CDR1 and CDR2 loops are LGHNT and FRNRAP. This clonotype was detected a few times. Its target antigen remains unknown. No quality values exist for individual bases; no much larger clone is one base distant. Hyperthyroidism patients were newly diagnosed, with disease duration under 2 months, and aged 18 to 65 years. Patients with uncontrolled infections, other autoimmune diseases, pregnancy or lactation were excluded. Clinical symptoms, serum thyroxine and TRAb, thyroid ultrasound, and orbital computed tomography formed the basis for the diagnoses. Blood from progressor patients was drawn when they were first diagnosed with hyperthyroidism, before any ophthalmopathy symptoms appeared. PBMCs were isolated from approximately 10 ml of fresh peripheral blood by Ficoll-Paque density gradient centrifugation. Progressor patients were initially diagnosed with Graves' hyperthyroidism and developed ophthalmopathy during follow-up. Total RNA was extracted using Trizol reagent, and RNA quality was assessed on an Agilent 2100 Bioanalyzer.

The sequence joins TRBV12-5 to TRBJ2-1; the D gene assignment is ambiguous. The receptor's source is a man aged 25 to 40 with Graves' hyperthyroidism that later progressed to Graves' ophthalmopathy. Sequences were obtained from blood. In nucleotides, the sequence is TGTGCTAGTGGTTTGCTAGATGAGCAGTTCTTC. The encoded protein is CASGLLDEQFF.